This T cell receptor (beta chain) was sequenced during a study of shared clonotypes between healthy human individuals. Overall study: Per donor, three plates held CD4 naive cells, three held CD4 memory, two held CD8 naive and one held CD8 memory. Regarding the study as a whole: Naive subsets typically showed greater estimated richness than memory subsets. Among donors, clonotype sharing was expected to be affected by sequencing depth.

As to this clone: Its antigen is not known.

V dropped 3 bases and J dropped 0 bases, with 12 bases sitting between them. Per germline, CDR1 SGDLS and CDR2 YYNGEE. This CDR3 is 15 amino acids long. The run depth of the assay was deep. Measured with immunoSEQ multiplex PCR; TCRdb has only the in-frame clones, and not every one. The sample has under 1,100,000 clones; 70% to 80% are singletons. The rearrangement links TRBV9 to TRBJ1-1; D is possibly TRBD1 (5 bases). The source is a man between 18 and 35 years old in good health. The sample taken for sequencing was memory CD4+ T cells sorted from blood. Sample subset: CD45RA-negative fraction. CDR3 bases: TGTGCCAGCAGCGCATTGGACACAATGAACACTGAAGCTTTCTTT. The encoded protein is CASSALDTMNTEAFF.